The next 5 T cell receptor beta chains were all read from a single sample in a study of T-cell reconstitution after alpha-beta-depleted transplantation in children. Molecular barcoding with unique molecular identifiers was used for the TCRbeta library. Using its own MiXCR run on the PCR reads, TCRdb lists one record per CDR3 protein. The table shows about 980,000 distinct CDR3 sequences, with about 29% occurring only once. This sample comprised PBMCs, mostly from graft donor cells, obtained 360 days after TCRalphabeta/CD19-depleted stem cell transplant. The receptors stem from a boy younger than two who had a stem cell transplant for SCID, so the T cells may come from the graft donor.

This clonotype was picked up a small number of times. At one end, the junction sequence differs from germline, possibly due to a read error. The chain uses TRBV5-6 and TRBJ1-5; a weak D match, TRBD1 (6 bases). The germline V gene encodes CDR1 SGHDT and CDR2 YYEEEE. The CDR3 has 12 amino acids. CDR3 bases: TGTGCCAGCAGCGTACTACAGGGTCCTCAGGACTTT. Its translation is CASSVLQGPQDF.

The chain is built from TRBV11-1 and TRBJ2-7; D may be TRBD2 (6 bases). The CDR3 runs to 18 residues. Germline V gene data show CDR1 as SGHAT and CDR2 as FQDESV (reference sequence). V lost 3 bases and J lost 1, with 22 bases in between. In nucleotides, the CDR3 is TGTGCCAGCAGCTTCGTGAGCTCCCGGGACTCCACTTCCTACGAGCAGTACTTC. Its protein product is CASSFVSSRDSTSYEQYF. The full variable domain, with the rest looked up from reference TRBV11-1 and TRBJ2-7, is EAEVAQSPRYKITEKSQAVAFWCDPISGHATLYWYRQILGQGPELLVQFQDESVVDDSQLPKDRFSAERLKGVDSTLKIQPAELGDSAMYLCASSFVSSRDSTSYEQYFGPGTRLTVT.

The J gene is TRBJ2-3, the V gene TRBV4-1; 9 nucleotides align to TRBD1. V lost 4 bases to trimming and J lost 6 bases; unmatched junction nucleotides: 11. Germline V gene lookup returns CDR1 MGHRA and CDR2 YSYEKL. This CDR3 is built from 16 residues. The CDR3 loop reads CASSLSSDRGRDTQYF. The DNA of the CDR3 is TGCGCCAGCAGCCTCTCTTCAGACAGGGGGAGGGATACGCAGTATTTT.

This rearrangement joins TRBV11-2 to TRBJ2-3, with 9 positions matching TRBD2. The junction had 12 bases not matched to a gene; V was cut back by 0 bases and J by 2 bases. Germline assignment: CDR1 SGHAT and CDR2 FQNNGV. CDR3 size: 19 residues. The CDR3 nucleotides read TGTGCCAGCAGCTTAGACCGTATAGAGACTAGCGGATCCACAGATACGCAGTATTTT. Its translation: CASSLDRIETSGSTDTQYF.

The chain joins TRBV9 to TRBJ2-3; D remains unclear. This CDR3 is built from 18 residues. The V end was cut by 0 bases, the J end by 1 base, with 18 bases between. The V gene's germline CDR1 is SGDLS and CDR2 YYNGEE. CDR3 nucleotide sequence: TGTGCCAGCAGCGTAGATCCCGGCCCGGGCGAGGGCACAGATACGCAGTATTTT. Amino acid sequence: CASSVDPGPGEGTDTQYF.